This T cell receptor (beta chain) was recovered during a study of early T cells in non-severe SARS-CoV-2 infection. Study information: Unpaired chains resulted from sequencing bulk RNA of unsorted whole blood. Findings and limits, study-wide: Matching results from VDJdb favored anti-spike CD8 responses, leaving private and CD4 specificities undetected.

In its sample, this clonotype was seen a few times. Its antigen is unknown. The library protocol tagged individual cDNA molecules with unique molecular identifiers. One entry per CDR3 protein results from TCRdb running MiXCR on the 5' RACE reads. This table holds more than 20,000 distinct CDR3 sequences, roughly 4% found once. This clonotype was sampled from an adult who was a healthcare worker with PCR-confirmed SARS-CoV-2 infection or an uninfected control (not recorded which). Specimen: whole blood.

In DNA, the CDR3 is TGTGCCAGCAGCTTAGGACCAGAGACCCAGTACTTC. Translating it yields CASSLGPETQYF. The chain recombines TRBV7-9 with TRBJ2-5; D is undetermined. V gave up 1 base and J gave up 4 bases, with 4 bases separating them. CDR3 length equals 12 residues. Looked up from germline, CDR1 is SEHNR and CDR2 is FQNEAQ (reference sequence).